The 12 T cell receptor beta chains below were found in one sample sequenced in a study of PD-L1 blockade in urothelial cancer. Time point specified: pretreatment peripheral blood. Produced via immunoSEQ multiplex PCR; TCRdb's table is partial and in-frame only. In the table there are 95,000 or so clones, more than 75% of which are singletons. The sample in question was PBMCs, obtained around atezolizumab (anti-PD-L1) treatment. These receptors were obtained from a man between 60 and 70 years old with urothelial cancer.

The chain recombines TRBV11-2 with TRBJ2-1; 9 bases match TRBD1. This CDR3 is 19 amino acids long. Trimming took 5 bases from V and 6 from J; bases not matched to a gene: 20. Germline V gene sequence: CDR1 SGHAT, CDR2 FQNNGV. The DNA for the CDR3 is TGTGCCAGCAGCACTTATGGACAGGGGACCCGGGGGCGTGGCAATGAGCAGTTCTTC. Translation gives CASSTYGQGTRGRGNEQFF.

The chain links TRBV7-3 to TRBJ2-1; D remains unclear. The germline V gene has CDR1 SGHTA and CDR2 FQGTGA. V was shortened by 2 bases and J by 4 bases, with 6 bases between the two germline ends. The CDR3 contains 13 residues. CDR3 nucleotide sequence: TGTGCCAGCAGCTTATCTCAGTACAATGAGCAGTTCTTC. This codes for CASSLSQYNEQFF.

The chain uses TRBV27 and TRBJ1-4, with D perhaps matching TRBD1 (5 bases). V dropped 5 bases and J dropped 7 bases, with 14 bases sitting between them. The CDR3 is made up of 14 amino acids. The germline V gene encodes CDR1 MNHEY and CDR2 SMNVEV (reference sequence). The CDR3: CASSLGRGGEKLFF. In nucleotides, the CDR3 is TGTGCCAGCAGTCTGGGGCGCGGTGGTGAAAAACTGTTTTTT.

The V gene is TRBV6-6, the J gene TRBJ2-1; the D gene is possibly TRBD2 (6 bases). The CDR3 runs 13 residues. The germline gives CDR1 MNHNY, CDR2 SVGAGI (reference sequence). The V end lost 9 bases, the J end lost 4 bases, and 13 bases lay between the germline ends. Here the CDR3 DNA reads TGTGCCAGTCGGAGGGAGACGTACAATGAGCAGTTCTTC. Protein sequence: CASRRETYNEQFF.

This sequence joins TRBV18 and TRBJ1-1, with a tentative D call TRBD1 (6 bases). The CDR3 contains 16 residues. Trimming removed 5 bases at V and 0 bases at J, with 16 bases between. In germline, CDR1 is KGHSH, CDR2 LQKENI. The CDR3 sequence: CASSSPRTAMNTEAFF. As DNA, the CDR3 is TGTGCCAGCTCATCTCCACGGACAGCCATGAACACTGAAGCTTTCTTT.

The genes are TRBV19 and TRBJ2-7; 9 bases are shared with TRBD2. The CDR3 runs to 14 residues. The V gene end was trimmed by 5 bases and the J gene end by 2 bases; junction bases not matched to a gene: 4. Germline-derived CDR1 and CDR2 are LNHDA and SQIVND (reference sequence). CDR3 protein: CASSPSSGAYEQYF. CDR3 in DNA: TGTGCCAGTAGTCCCTCTAGCGGGGCCTACGAGCAGTACTTC. The whole variable domain, filled in from reference TRBV19 and TRBJ2-7, reads DGGITQSPKYLFRKEGQNVTLSCEQNLNHDAMYWYRQDPGQGLRLIYYSQIVNDFQKGDIAEGYSVSREKKESFPLTVTSAQKNPTAFYLCASSPSSGAYEQYFGPGTRLTVT.

The CDR3 DNA sequence: TGTGCCAGCAGTGATTCTTTGGGCTACACCTTC. Protein: CASSDSLGYTF. The V call is TRBV25-1, the J call TRBJ1-2; no definite D call. Germline loops: CDR1 MGHDK, CDR2 SYGVNS. The CDR3 runs to 11 residues. Deletions cut 3 bases from V and 8 bases from J, with 7 bases between.

The CDR3 here is CASSLDRAWGGYTF. DNA of the CDR3: TGCGCCAGCAGCTTGGACAGGGCGTGGGGTGGCTACACCTTC. This chain joins TRBV5-1 and TRBJ1-2, with TRBD1 as a possible D gene (6 bases). Looked up from germline, CDR1 is SGHRS and CDR2 is YFSETQ. V shed 0 bases and J shed 7 bases, with 13 bases lying between them. CDR3 length: 14 amino acids.

The V and J genes are TRBV5-6 and TRBJ2-7; D perhaps matches TRBD2 (5 bases). Looked up from germline, CDR1 is SGHDT and CDR2 is YYEEEE. The V and J ends lost 0 bases and 2 bases respectively, with 15 bases between them. The CDR3 loop spans 16 amino acids. The chain's CDR3 is CASSLGSWTGTYEQYF. CDR3 nucleotide sequence: TGTGCCAGCAGCTTGGGGTCATGGACGGGGACCTACGAGCAGTACTTC.

The CDR3 coding sequence is TGTGCCAGCAGTCCCCGGACTGGTGGGCGGTCCGAGCAGTACTTC. It yields the protein CASSPRTGGRSEQYF. The chain carries TRBV27 and TRBJ2-7; D may be TRBD2 (5 bases). Trimming pared 5 bases from V and 6 bases from J, leaving 20 bases between. This CDR3 spans 15 amino acids. Germline V gives CDR1 MNHEY, CDR2 SMNVEV (reference sequence).

This clone was seen a single time. This chain joins TRBV6-6 and TRBJ2-4; 9 nucleotides line up with TRBD1. J was trimmed by 8 bases and V by 6 bases; bases with no gene match: 5. CDR1 and CDR2 from the germline V gene are MNHNY and SVGAGI (reference sequence). The CDR3 length is 13 residues. The CDR3 DNA reads TGTGCCAGCAGCCGAGGGACAGGGTACATTCAGTACTTC. The encoded protein is CASSRGTGYIQYF.

V and J are TRBV6-1 and TRBJ2-6; D is possibly TRBD1 (5 bases). Trimming left V 2 bases short and J 3 bases short, with 14 bases between. The CDR3 consists of 17 residues. CDR1 MNHNS and CDR2 SASEGT come from the germline V gene. The CDR3 spells CASSEWPARVGANVLTF. The CDR3 region has the DNA TGTGCCAGCAGTGAATGGCCGGCCAGGGTTGGGGCCAACGTCCTGACTTTC.